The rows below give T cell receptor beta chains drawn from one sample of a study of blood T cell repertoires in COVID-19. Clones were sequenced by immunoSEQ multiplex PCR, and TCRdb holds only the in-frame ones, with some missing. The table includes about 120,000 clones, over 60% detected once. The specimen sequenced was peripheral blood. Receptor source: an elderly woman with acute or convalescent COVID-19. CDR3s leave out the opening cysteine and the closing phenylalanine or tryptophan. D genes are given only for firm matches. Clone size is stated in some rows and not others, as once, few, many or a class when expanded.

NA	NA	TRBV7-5	ARSPVKEKRGTSSYNEQF
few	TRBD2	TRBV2	ASSELGGGNTGELF
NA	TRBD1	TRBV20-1	SAGQAYEQY
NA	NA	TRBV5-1	ASSLQGDAGSPLH
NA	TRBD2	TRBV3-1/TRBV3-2	ASSQDLAAGVGETQY
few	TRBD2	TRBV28	ASSFSGTSGRGTQY
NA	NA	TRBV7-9	ASSANYGISGANVLT
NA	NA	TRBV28	ASSLAGNEQY
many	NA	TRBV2	ASNYVGGETEAF
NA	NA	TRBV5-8	ASSLEGQGRPGANVLT
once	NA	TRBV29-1	SVDRGGGSNYGYT
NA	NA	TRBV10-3	AISEGQGRVGRQGGYT
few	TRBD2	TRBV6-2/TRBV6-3	ASSYGARLAVKTQY
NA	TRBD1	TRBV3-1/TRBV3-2	ASSHLGTGGSETQY
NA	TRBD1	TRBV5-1	ASSEGQGAQTEQF
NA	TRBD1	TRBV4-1	ASSQRDRDYGYT
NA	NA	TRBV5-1	ASSLRLFRTTDEQY
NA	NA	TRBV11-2	ASSPLNTGELF
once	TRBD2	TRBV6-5	ASRLAGGPAYEQY
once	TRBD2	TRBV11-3	ASSLQSGSDEQF
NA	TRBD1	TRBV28	ASSFPPGTGNTGELF
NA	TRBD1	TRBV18	ASSLQGRPGTEQGYT
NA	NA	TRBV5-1	ASSLAGDPSTDTQY
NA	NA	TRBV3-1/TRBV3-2	ASSLQGGEETQY
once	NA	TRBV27	ASTGGNPNQPQH
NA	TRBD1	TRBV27	ASNEWGTGGEYEQY
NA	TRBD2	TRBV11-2	ASSFQPGLAGGETQY
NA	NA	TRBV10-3	AISGGSGSYEQY
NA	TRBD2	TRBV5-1	ASSDPGLAGVAEQY
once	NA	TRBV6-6	ASSTAQTAVNQPQH
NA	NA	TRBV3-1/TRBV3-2	ASSHAGEEAF
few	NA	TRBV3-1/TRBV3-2	ASSQASTGGANSPLH
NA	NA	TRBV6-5	ASSRDTSGNTIY
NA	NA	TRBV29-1	SVPTALSTDTQY
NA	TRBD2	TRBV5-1	ASSFGLAGATDTQY
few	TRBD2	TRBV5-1	ASSLGLAHGSHEQF
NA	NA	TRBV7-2	ASSLDLASETQY
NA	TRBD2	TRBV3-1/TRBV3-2	ASSQGTSRTDTQY
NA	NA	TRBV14	ASSLALDNSPLH
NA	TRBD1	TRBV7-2	ASIKQGAGDNEQF
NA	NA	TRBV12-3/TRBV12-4	ASSFQGGGTQY
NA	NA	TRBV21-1	ASSKEWRLAGGINEQF
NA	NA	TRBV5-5	ASSARLAEAF
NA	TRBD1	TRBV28	ASTRTGSYGYT
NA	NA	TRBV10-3	AISGTTGGKYEQY
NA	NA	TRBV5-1	ASSLGGLGQETQY
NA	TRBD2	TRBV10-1	ATDSGSGYNEQF